In this sample, the clone carrying this TCR beta chain turned up many times. The target antigen is unknown. Certain patients were not enrolled. These were patients with other autoimmune diseases, uncontrolled infections, pregnancy or lactation. TCR beta CDR3 regions were amplified from RNA transcripts. HTBI-primed RT-PCR formed the first round, and a multiplex PCR formed the second. TCRdb passed the multiplex PCR reads through MiXCR, listing each CDR3 protein once. The table has 600,000 to 700,000 distinct CDR3 sequences, roughly 41% seen once; the top ten hold around 3%. The J segment lost 1 base and the V segment lost 3 bases, leaving 1 base of the junction unmatched. CDR3 length: 16 residues. Germline assignment: CDR1 ENHRY and CDR2 SYGVKD. This sample is drawn from a study of Graves' ophthalmopathy and Graves' hyperthyroidism. Study-level results: Blood was where most expanded thyroid clonotypes above 0.001 frequency also turned up.

The TCR comes from an adult man with Graves' ophthalmopathy. The V and J genes are TRBV10-3 and TRBJ2-5; 14 positions match TRBD2. The sequencing sample was made of peripheral blood. The CDR3: CAISDGTSGSQETQYF. CDR3 nucleotides: TGTGCCATCAGTGATGGGACTAGCGGGAGCCAAGAGACCCAGTACTTC.